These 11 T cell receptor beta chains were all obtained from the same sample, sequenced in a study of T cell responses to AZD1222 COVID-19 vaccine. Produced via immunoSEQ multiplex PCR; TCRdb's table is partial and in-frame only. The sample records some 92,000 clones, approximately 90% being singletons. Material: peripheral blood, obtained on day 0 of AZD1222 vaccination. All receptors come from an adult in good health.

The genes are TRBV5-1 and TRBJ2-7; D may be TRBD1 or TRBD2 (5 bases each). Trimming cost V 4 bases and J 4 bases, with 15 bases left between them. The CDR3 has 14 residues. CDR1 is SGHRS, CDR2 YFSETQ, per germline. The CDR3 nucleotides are TGCGCCAGCAGCCCCGGGACCAAGGCGTACGAGCAGTACTTC. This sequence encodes CASSPGTKAYEQYF.

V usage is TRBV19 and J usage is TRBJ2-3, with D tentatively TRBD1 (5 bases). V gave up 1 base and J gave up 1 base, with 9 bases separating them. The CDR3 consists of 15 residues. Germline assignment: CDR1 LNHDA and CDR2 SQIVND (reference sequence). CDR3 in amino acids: CASSIVDSRTDTQYF. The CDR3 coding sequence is TGTGCCAGTAGTATAGTTGACAGCCGCACAGATACGCAGTATTTT.

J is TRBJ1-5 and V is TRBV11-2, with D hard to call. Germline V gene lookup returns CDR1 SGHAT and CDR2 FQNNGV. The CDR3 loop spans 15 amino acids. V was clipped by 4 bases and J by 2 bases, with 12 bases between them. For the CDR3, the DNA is TGTGCCAGCAGCTCCCCGGGGATCGGCAATCAGCCCCAGCATTTT. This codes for CASSSPGIGNQPQHF.

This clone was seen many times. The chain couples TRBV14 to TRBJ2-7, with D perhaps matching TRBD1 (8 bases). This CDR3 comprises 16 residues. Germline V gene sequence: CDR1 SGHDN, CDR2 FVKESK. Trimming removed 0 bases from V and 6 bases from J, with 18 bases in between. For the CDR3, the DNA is TGTGCCAGCAGCCAAGATGGGGGGGACAGGTTAAGCGAGCAGTACTTC. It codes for CASSQDGGDRLSEQYF.

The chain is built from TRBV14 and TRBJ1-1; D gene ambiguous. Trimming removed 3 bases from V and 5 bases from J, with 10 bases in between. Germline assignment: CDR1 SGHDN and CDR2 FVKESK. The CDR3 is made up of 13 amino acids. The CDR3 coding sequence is TGTGCCAGCAGCCAGGCACCACGTACTGAAGCTTTCTTT. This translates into CASSQAPRTEAFF.

The CDR3 DNA is TGTGCCAGCAGCTTACGGGGGGGCCGCACCGGGGAGCTGTTTTTT. This encodes CASSLRGGRTGELFF. The gene calls are TRBV13 and TRBJ2-2; 8 nucleotides line up with TRBD2. The CDR3 is made up of 15 amino acids. Germline lookup yields CDR1 PRHDT and CDR2 FYEKMQ (reference sequence). V lost 2 bases and J lost 4; bases outside the gene matches: 3.

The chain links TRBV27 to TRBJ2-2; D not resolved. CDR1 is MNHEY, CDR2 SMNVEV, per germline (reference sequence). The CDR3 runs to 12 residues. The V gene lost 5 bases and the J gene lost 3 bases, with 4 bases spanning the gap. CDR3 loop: CASSGDTGELFF. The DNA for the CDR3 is TGTGCCAGCAGTGGAGACACCGGGGAGCTGTTTTTT.

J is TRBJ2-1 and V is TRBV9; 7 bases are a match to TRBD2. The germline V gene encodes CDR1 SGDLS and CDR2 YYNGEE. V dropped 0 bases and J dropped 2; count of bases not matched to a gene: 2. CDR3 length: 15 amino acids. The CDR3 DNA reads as TGTGCCAGCAGCGTAGTAGGGACTACCTACAATGAGCAGTTCTTC. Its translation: CASSVVGTTYNEQFF.

The CDR3, as DNA: TGTGCCAGTAGCGTCAGGACAGGGGATTCTCAGCCCCAGCATTTT. Its translation: CASSVRTGDSQPQHF. This chain connects TRBV19 to TRBJ1-5; 9 positions agree with TRBD1. Per the germline V gene, CDR1 is LNHDA and CDR2 is SQIVND (reference sequence). The length of the CDR3 is 15 residues. After removal of 6 bases from V and 6 bases from J, the junction contained 9 bases not matched to a gene.

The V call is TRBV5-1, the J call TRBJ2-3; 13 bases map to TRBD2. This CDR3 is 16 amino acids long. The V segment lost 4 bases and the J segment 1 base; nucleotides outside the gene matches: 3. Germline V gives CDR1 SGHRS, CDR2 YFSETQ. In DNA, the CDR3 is TGCGCCAGCAGCCACGGGACTAGCGGGGGCACAGATACGCAGTATTTT. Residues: CASSHGTSGGTDTQYF.

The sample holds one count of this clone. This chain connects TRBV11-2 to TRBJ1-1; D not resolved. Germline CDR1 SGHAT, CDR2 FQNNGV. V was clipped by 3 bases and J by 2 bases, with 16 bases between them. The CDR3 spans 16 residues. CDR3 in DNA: TGTGCCAGCAGCTTCCGCCTAGCGCTGCTTAACACTGAAGCTTTCTTT. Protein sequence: CASSFRLALLNTEAFF.